Here is one TCR beta chain with its context. What it binds is unknown. The source of the sample is a study of T cell responses to AZD1222 COVID-19 vaccine. Study-level results: White British ancestry dominated among donors, who included more females, and clonal diversity was possibly underestimated. Of spike-specific TCRs, nearly half reportedly target regions left unmutated in variants.

Clones were read by immunoSEQ multiplex PCR, and TCRdb kept only the in-frame ones, dropping some. The repertoire holds 150,000 to 200,000 clones, approximately 90% seen once, with roughly 1.6% in the top ten. The ends were cut back, 2 bases at V and 7 bases at J, with 18 bases in the middle. The CDR3 loop spans 15 amino acids. Germline V gene data show CDR1 as SGHTS and CDR2 as YDEGEE. The sequenced sample was peripheral blood, obtained on day 0 of AZD1222 vaccination. The chain has TRBV5-8 and TRBJ1-2; D is uncertain. The origin of this receptor is an adult in good health. The CDR3 protein is CASSFSRSPGGGYTF. The CDR3 nucleotides are TGTGCCAGCAGCTTTTCTAGATCTCCCGGTGGTGGCTACACCTTC.